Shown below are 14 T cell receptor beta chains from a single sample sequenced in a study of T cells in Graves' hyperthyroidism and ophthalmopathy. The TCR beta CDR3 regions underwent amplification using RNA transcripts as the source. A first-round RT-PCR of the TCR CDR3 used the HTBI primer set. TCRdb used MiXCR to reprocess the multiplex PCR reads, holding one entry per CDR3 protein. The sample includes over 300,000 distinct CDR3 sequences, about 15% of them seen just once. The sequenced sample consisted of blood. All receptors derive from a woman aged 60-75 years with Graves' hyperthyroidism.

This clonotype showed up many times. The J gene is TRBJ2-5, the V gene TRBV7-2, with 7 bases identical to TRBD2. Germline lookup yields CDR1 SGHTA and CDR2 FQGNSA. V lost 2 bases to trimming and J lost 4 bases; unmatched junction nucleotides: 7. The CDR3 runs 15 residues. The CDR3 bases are TGTGCCAGCAGCTTACTGGGAGGGGTTGCAGAGACCCAGTACTTC. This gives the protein CASSLLGGVAETQYF.

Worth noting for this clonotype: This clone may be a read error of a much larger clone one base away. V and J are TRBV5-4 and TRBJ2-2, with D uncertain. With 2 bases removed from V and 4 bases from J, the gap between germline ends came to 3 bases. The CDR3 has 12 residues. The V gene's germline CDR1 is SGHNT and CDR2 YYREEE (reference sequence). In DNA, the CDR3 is TGTGCCAGCAGCTTACCCACCGGGGAGCTGTTTTTT. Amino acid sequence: CASSLPTGELFF.

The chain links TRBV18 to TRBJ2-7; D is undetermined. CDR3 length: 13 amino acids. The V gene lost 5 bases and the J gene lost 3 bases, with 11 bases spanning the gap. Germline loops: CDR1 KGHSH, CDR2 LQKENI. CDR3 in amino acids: CASSTPSGYEQYF. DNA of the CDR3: TGTGCCAGCTCAACTCCCTCAGGCTACGAGCAGTACTTC.

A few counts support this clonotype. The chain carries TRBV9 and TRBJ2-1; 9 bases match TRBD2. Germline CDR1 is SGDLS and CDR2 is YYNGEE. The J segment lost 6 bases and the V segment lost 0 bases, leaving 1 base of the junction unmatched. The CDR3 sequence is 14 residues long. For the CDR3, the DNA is TGTGCCAGCAGCGTAGGCGGGAGGGCCAATGAGCAGTTCTTC. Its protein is CASSVGGRANEQFF.

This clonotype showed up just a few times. The CDR3 protein is CASSPQGYDGYTF. CDR3 sequence (DNA): TGTGCCAGCAGTCCTCAGGGATATGATGGCTACACCTTC. The chain recombines TRBV6-1 with TRBJ1-2; D may be TRBD1 (5 bases). Germline V gene data show CDR1 as MNHNS and CDR2 as SASEGT. V shed 5 bases and J shed 6 bases, with 13 bases lying between them. The CDR3 contains 13 residues.

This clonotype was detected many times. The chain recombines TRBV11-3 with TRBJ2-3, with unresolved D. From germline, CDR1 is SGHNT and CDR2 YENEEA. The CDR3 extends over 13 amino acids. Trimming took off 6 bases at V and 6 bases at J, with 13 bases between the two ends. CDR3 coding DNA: TGTGCCAGCAGGAACGATGGGCGGGATACGCAGTATTTT. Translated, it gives CASRNDGRDTQYF.

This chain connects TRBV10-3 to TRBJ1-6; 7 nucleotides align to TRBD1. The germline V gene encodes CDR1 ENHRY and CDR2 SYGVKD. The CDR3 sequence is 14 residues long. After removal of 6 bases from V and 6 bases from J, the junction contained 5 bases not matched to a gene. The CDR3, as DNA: TGTGCCATCAGCTGGGGACAGCCTAATTCACCCCTCCACTTT. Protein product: CAISWGQPNSPLHF.

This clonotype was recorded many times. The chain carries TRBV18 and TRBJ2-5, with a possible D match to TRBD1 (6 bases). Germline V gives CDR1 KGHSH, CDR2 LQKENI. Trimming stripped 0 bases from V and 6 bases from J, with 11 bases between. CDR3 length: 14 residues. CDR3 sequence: CASSPPYGGQTQYF. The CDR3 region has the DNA TGTGCCAGCTCACCACCTTATGGGGGCCAGACCCAGTACTTC.

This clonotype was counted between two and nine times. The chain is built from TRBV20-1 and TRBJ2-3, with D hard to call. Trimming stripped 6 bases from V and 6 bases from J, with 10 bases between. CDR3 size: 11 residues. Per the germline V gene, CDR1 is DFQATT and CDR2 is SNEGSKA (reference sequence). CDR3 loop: CSAPRSDTQYF. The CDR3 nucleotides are TGCAGTGCACCAAGATCCGATACGCAGTATTTT.

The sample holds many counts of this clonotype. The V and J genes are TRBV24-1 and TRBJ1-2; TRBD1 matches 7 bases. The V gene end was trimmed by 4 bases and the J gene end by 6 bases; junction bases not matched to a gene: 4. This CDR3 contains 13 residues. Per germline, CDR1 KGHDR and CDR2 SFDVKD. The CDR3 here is CATSDRDSDGYTF. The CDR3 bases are TGTGCCACCAGTGACCGGGACAGTGATGGCTACACCTTC.

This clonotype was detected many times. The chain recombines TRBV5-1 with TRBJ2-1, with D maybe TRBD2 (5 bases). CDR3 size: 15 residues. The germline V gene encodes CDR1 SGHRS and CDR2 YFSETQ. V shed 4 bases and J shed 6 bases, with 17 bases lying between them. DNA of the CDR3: TGCGCCAGCAGCCCCCACGGTCGGGATGGCAATGAGCAGTTCTTC. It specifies CASSPHGRDGNEQFF.

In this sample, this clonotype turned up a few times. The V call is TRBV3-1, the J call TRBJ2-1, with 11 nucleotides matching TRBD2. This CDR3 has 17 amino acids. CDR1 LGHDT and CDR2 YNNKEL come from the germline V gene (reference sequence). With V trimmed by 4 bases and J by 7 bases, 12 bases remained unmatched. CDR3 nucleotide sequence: TGTGCCAGCAGCCCCCTACCCGGACTAGCGGGTTCTAATGAGCAGTTCTTC. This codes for CASSPLPGLAGSNEQFF.

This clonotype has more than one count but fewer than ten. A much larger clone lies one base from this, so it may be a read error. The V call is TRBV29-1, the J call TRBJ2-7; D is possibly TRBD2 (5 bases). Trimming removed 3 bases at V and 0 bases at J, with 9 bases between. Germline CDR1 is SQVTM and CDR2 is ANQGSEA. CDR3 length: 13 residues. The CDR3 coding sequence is TGCAGCGTTGATCGACGGGACTCCTACGAGCAGTACTTC. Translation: CSVDRRDSYEQYF.

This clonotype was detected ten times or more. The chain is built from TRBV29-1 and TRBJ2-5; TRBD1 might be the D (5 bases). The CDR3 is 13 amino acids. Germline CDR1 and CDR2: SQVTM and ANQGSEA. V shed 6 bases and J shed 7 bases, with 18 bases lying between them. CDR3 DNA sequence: TGCAGCGTCTCCCGGACACGTGAAGGGACCCAGTACTTC. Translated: CSVSRTREGTQYF. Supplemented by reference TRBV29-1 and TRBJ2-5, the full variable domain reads SAVISQKPSRDICQRGTSLTIQCQVDSQVTMMFWYRQQPGQSLTLIATANQGSEATYESGFVIDKFPISRPNLTFSTLTVSNMSPEDSSIYLCSVSRTREGTQYFGPGTRLLVL.